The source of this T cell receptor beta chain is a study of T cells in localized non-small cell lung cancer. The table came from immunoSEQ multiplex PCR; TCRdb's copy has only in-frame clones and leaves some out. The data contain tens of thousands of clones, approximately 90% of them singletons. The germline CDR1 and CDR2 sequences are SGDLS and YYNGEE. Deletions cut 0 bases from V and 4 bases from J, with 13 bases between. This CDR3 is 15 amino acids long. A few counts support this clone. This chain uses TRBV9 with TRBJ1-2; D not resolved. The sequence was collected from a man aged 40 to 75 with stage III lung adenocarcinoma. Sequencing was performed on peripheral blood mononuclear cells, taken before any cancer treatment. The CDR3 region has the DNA TGTGCCAGCAGCGTAGGGTGGGGTACATCCTATGGCTACACCTTC. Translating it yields CASSVGWGTSYGYTF.